Below are 24 T cell receptor beta chains sequenced from a single sample in a study of blood T cell repertoires in COVID-19. Sequencing used immunoSEQ multiplex PCR; TCRdb keeps in-frame clones, though not all of them. The sample records around 84,000 clones, 80% being singletons. Input material: peripheral blood. These receptors were obtained from a woman aged 40 to 50 with active or convalescent COVID-19.

This clone was seen more than once but under ten times. The chain carries TRBV4-3 and TRBJ1-5; 8 nucleotides agree with TRBD1. J gave up 4 bases and V 4 bases, and 6 bases lay outside the gene matches. The germline gives CDR1 LGHNA, CDR2 YSLEER. CDR3 length: 15 residues. CDR3 nucleotides: TGCGCCAGCAGCCCGTGGACAGGGAGGAATCAGCCCCAGCATTTT. Amino acid sequence: CASSPWTGRNQPQHF.

The chain employs TRBV28 and TRBJ1-1; possibly TRBD1 for D (6 bases). The germline CDR1 and CDR2 sequences are MDHEN and SYDVKM. The CDR3 has 13 residues. Trimming took off 1 base at V and 10 bases at J, with 13 bases between the two ends. CDR3 sequence (DNA): TGTGCCAGCAGTTTATTTGCGGCAGGGGTAGCTTTCTTT. Protein: CASSLFAAGVAFF. Looking up the rest from reference TRBV28 and TRBJ1-1 gives the full variable domain: DVKVTQSSRYLVKRTGEKVFLECVQDMDHENMFWYRQDPGLGLRLIYFSYDVKMKEKGDIPEGYSVSREKKERFSLILESASTNQTSMYLCASSLFAAGVAFFGQGTRLTVV.

V is TRBV4-3 and J is TRBJ2-3; 10 bases are a match to TRBD2. J lost 2 bases, V lost 4 bases, and 3 bases had no gene match. Germline V CDR1 and CDR2: LGHNA, YSLEER. CDR3 length: 15 residues. Here the CDR3 DNA reads TGCGCCAGCAGCCCCGGACTAGCGGACACAGATACGCAGTATTTT. Amino acids: CASSPGLADTDTQYF.

The gene calls are TRBV7-6 and TRBJ1-2, with D perhaps matching TRBD1 (6 bases). CDR3 size: 13 residues. The germline gives CDR1 SGHVS, CDR2 FNYEAQ. V gave up 5 bases and J gave up 3 bases, with 10 bases separating them. The CDR3 DNA reads TGTGCCAGCAGCCTGGGACAACACTATGGCTACACCTTC. It specifies CASSLGQHYGYTF.

J is TRBJ1-2 and V is TRBV4-2, with D perhaps matching TRBD1 (5 bases). V lost 1 base to trimming and J lost 4 bases, with 7 bases between them. The CDR3 is 13 amino acids. The germline CDR1 and CDR2 sequences are LGHNA and YNFKEQ. The CDR3 nucleotides read TGTGCCAGCAGCCAAGGACAGACCTATGGCTACACCTTC. Residues: CASSQGQTYGYTF.

V and J are TRBV10-3 and TRBJ1-2, with 9 bases lining up with TRBD1. This CDR3 is built from 14 residues. CDR1 is ENHRY, CDR2 SYGVKD, per germline. The V segment lost 10 bases and the J segment 0 bases; nucleotides outside the gene matches: 6. CDR3 nucleotide sequence: TGTGCCACAACGACAGGGGGAACTAACTATGGCTACACCTTC. This translates into CATTTGGTNYGYTF.

The chain couples TRBV5-5 to TRBJ2-7, with 7 bases fitting TRBD1. The CDR3 consists of 13 residues. Germline assignment: CDR1 SGHKS and CDR2 YYEKEE (reference sequence). After removal of 4 bases from V and 6 bases from J, the junction contained 7 bases not matched to a gene. CDR3 nucleotide sequence: TGTGCCAGCAGCCATACGGACAGGCCCGAGCAGTACTTC. It encodes CASSHTDRPEQYF.

The chain recombines TRBV7-2 with TRBJ1-2; the D gene is possibly TRBD1 (6 bases). Germline assignment: CDR1 SGHTA and CDR2 FQGNSA. Between the trimmed V and J ends, which lost 3 bases and 5 bases, there was a span of 13 bases. The CDR3 has 14 residues. Here the CDR3 DNA reads TGTGCCAGCAGCTTTCAGACAGGCCCTTATGGCTACACCTTC. As protein: CASSFQTGPYGYTF.

The CDR3 bases are TGTGCCATCAGTGTTGGCAGGGGAGACACCGGGGAGCTGTTTTTT. Amino acids: CAISVGRGDTGELFF. The V call is TRBV10-3, the J call TRBJ2-2, with TRBD1 as a possible D gene (6 bases). Germline CDR1 is ENHRY and CDR2 is SYGVKD. Trimming cost V 4 bases and J 3 bases, with 12 bases left between them. The CDR3 is 15 residues long.

V and J are TRBV10-3 and TRBJ2-1, with a possible D match to TRBD2 (6 bases). Trimming removed 4 bases from V and 3 bases from J, with 10 bases in between. This CDR3 is built from 14 residues. Germline V CDR1 and CDR2: ENHRY, SYGVKD. CDR3: CAISGVGSYNEQFF. The CDR3 DNA reads TGTGCCATCAGTGGGGTCGGGAGCTACAATGAGCAGTTCTTC.

The J gene is TRBJ1-1, the V gene TRBV23-1; 8 bases line up with TRBD1. TRBV23-1 qualifies as an ORF whose function is uncertain. The ends lost 6 bases at V and 5 bases at J; junction bases unmatched: 11. This CDR3 spans 15 amino acids. The CDR3 loop is CASSHLAGGGTEAFF. The DNA of the CDR3 is TGCGCCAGCAGCCACCTCGCAGGGGGCGGGACTGAAGCTTTCTTT.

This clone was counted between two and nine times. The V call is TRBV20-1, the J call TRBJ2-1, with 12 nucleotides matching TRBD2. This CDR3 is built from 16 residues. Germline V gene lookup returns CDR1 DFQATT and CDR2 SNEGSKA (reference sequence). Trimming at V came to 3 bases and at J to 4 bases, leaving 7 bases not matched to a gene. The CDR3 is CSASRLAGVEYNEQFF. The CDR3 DNA follows: TGCAGTGCTAGTAGACTAGCGGGAGTCGAGTACAATGAGCAGTTCTTC.

This chain connects TRBV18 to TRBJ2-2, with TRBD1 matching over 7 bases. CDR3 length equals 15 residues. Trimming removed 1 base from V and 5 bases from J; junction bases left unmatched: 4. CDR1 is KGHSH, CDR2 LQKENI, per germline. CDR3 nucleotide sequence: TGTGCCAGCTCACCACGGGACAGCCAAACCGGGGAGCTGTTTTTT. Translated, it gives CASSPRDSQTGELFF.

The chain recombines TRBV7-2 with TRBJ1-2; 8 bases line up with TRBD1. The CDR3 totals 14 residues. Losses at the gene ends were 5 bases for V and 5 bases for J; bases not matched to a gene: 7. Per the germline V gene, CDR1 is SGHTA and CDR2 is FQGNSA. Written as DNA, the CDR3 is TGTGCCAGCAGCCCTCCGGGACAGGATTATGGCTACACCTTC. Translation: CASSPPGQDYGYTF.

The V call is TRBV29-1, the J call TRBJ1-1; 7 bases match TRBD1. V trimming: 4 bases; J trimming: 3 bases; junction bases outside the gene matches: 11. Germline V gene data show CDR1 as SQVTM and CDR2 as ANQGSEA. This CDR3 contains 15 residues. The CDR3 coding sequence is TGCAGCGTTGCTTTTACAGGGGCCGGGGACACTGAAGCTTTCTTT. It is translated as CSVAFTGAGDTEAFF.

The chain carries TRBV5-1 and TRBJ1-2; D remains ambiguous. Trimming removed 1 base at V and 0 bases at J, with 10 bases between. The CDR3 runs 15 residues. The germline V gene has CDR1 SGHRS and CDR2 YFSETQ. CDR3 sequence reads: CASSLTALANYGYTF. For the CDR3, the DNA is TGCGCCAGCAGCTTGACAGCTCTGGCTAACTATGGCTACACCTTC. The entire variable domain, with the rest obtained from reference TRBV5-1 and TRBJ1-2, is as follows: KAGVTQTPRYLIKTRGQQVTLSCSPISGHRSVSWYQQTPGQGLQFLFEYFSETQRNKGNFPGRFSGRQFSNSRSEMNVSTLELGDSALYLCASSLTALANYGYTFGSGTRLTVV.

V usage is TRBV5-1 and J usage is TRBJ1-3, with 9 positions matching TRBD1. The CDR3 loop spans 15 amino acids. Germline V lookup: CDR1 SGHRS, CDR2 YFSETQ. V lost 3 bases, J lost 2 bases, and 3 bases stayed unmatched. CDR3 residues: CASSSQGAAGNTIYF. The CDR3 DNA sequence: TGCGCCAGCAGCTCACAGGGGGCGGCTGGAAACACCATATATTTT.

The J gene is TRBJ2-5, the V gene TRBV27; 8 nucleotides agree with TRBD1. The germline V gene encodes CDR1 MNHEY and CDR2 SMNVEV (reference sequence). With 4 bases clipped from V and 7 bases from J, the junction kept 8 bases outside the gene matches. This CDR3 has 14 residues. The CDR3 DNA reads TGTGCCAGCAGTTCCTCGGACAGGGACGGGACCCAGTACTTC. It encodes CASSSSDRDGTQYF.

The gene calls are TRBV6-5 and TRBJ2-7; the match to TRBD1 covers 9 bases. This CDR3 is built from 15 residues. Germline assignment: CDR1 MNHEY and CDR2 SVGAGI. Trimming cost V 8 bases and J 0 bases; bases outside gene matches: 8. Written as DNA, the CDR3 is TGTGCCAGCCGATCGGGACAGGGAAGCTCCTACGAGCAGTACTTC. Amino acid sequence: CASRSGQGSSYEQYF.

The V and J genes are TRBV6-1 and TRBJ2-7; 11 bases agree with TRBD1. There are 15 residues in the CDR3. CDR1 and CDR2 (germline): MNHNS, SASEGT. After removal of 1 base from V and 2 bases from J, the junction contained 1 base not matched to a gene. The CDR3 DNA is TGTGCCAGCAGTGAAGGGACAGGGGGCCCCTACGAGCAGTACTTC. This gives the protein CASSEGTGGPYEQYF.

On this clone: At one of its ends the junction is not consistent with the germline gene, which may arise from a read error. In DNA form, the CDR3 reads TGCGCCAGCAAGGGGGGGGCTGAGTTAGGATCTGAGGCCAACGTCCTGACTTTC. It is translated as CASKGGAELGSEANVLTF. The rearrangement joins TRBV5-1 to TRBJ2-6; D perhaps matches TRBD2 (7 bases). Germline V CDR1 and CDR2: SGHRS, YFSETQ. The CDR3 extends over 18 amino acids.

The chain uses TRBV11-3 and TRBJ2-1; 9 nucleotides align to TRBD1. This CDR3 is built from 14 residues. V lost 4 bases, J lost 5 bases, and 3 bases stayed unmatched. Germline V gene data show CDR1 as SGHNT and CDR2 as YENEEA. The DNA for the CDR3 is TGTGCCAGCAGCTCCAGGACAGGGGACAATGAGCAGTTCTTC. Residues: CASSSRTGDNEQFF.

In nucleotides, the CDR3 is TGTGCCAGCAGCCCCGGCGGGCGATGGGAGCAGTACTTC. This sequence encodes CASSPGGRWEQYF. The V gene is TRBV11-3, the J gene TRBJ2-7; D is perhaps TRBD2 (5 bases). The V and J ends lost 5 bases and 7 bases respectively, with 15 bases between them. This CDR3 is built from 13 residues. Germline-derived CDR1 and CDR2 are SGHNT and YENEEA.

The chain uses TRBV5-1 and TRBJ1-3, with no clear D. Germline V gene lookup returns CDR1 SGHRS and CDR2 YFSETQ. This CDR3 comprises 15 residues. The V end lost 2 bases, the J end lost 0 bases, and 9 bases lay between the germline ends. The CDR3 spells CASSFEGSSGNTIYF. Here the CDR3 DNA reads TGCGCCAGCAGCTTCGAGGGAAGCTCTGGAAACACCATATATTTT.